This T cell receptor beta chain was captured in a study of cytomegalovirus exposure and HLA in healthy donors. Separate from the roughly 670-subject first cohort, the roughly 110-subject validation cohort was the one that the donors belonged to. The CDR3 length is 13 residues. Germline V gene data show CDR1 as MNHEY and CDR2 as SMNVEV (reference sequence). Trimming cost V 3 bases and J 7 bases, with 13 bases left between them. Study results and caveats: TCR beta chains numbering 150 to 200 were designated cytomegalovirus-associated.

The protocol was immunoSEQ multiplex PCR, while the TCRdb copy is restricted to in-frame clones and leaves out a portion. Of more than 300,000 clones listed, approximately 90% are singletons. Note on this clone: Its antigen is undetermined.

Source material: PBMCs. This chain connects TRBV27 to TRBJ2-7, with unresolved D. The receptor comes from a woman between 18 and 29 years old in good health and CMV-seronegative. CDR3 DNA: TGTGCCAGCAGTTTCGGGTTTATGAAGGAGCAGTACTTC. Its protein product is CASSFGFMKEQYF.